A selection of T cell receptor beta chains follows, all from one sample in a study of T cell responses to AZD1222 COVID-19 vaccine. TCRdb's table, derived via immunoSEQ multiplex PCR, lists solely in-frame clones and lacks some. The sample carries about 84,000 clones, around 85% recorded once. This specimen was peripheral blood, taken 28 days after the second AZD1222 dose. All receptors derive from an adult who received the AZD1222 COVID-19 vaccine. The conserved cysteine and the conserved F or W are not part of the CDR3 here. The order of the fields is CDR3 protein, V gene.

cdr3_aa: ASRTGSSSYNSPLH
v_call: TRBV28

cdr3_aa: ASSKDSVKDQPQH
v_call: TRBV7-2

cdr3_aa: ASSLTRIEAF
v_call: TRBV7-8

cdr3_aa: ASSLTANYGYT
v_call: TRBV12-3/TRBV12-4

cdr3_aa: ATSDGDSRRNTIY
v_call: TRBV24-1

cdr3_aa: ASTSFSKLIDRDNQPQH
v_call: TRBV10-1

cdr3_aa: ASSRRDRTIINQPQH
v_call: TRBV21-1

cdr3_aa: ASGFATGRHGYT
v_call: TRBV12-5

cdr3_aa: ASSLYRNTEAF
v_call: TRBV12-3/TRBV12-4

cdr3_aa: ASSQASEVSQGGYNEQF
v_call: TRBV14

cdr3_aa: ASERFSQETQY
v_call: TRBV7-9

cdr3_aa: ASSLSPASNQPQH
v_call: TRBV27

cdr3_aa: ASEPRLGGTEAF
v_call: TRBV19

cdr3_aa: ASSQSMFWGSYNEQF
v_call: TRBV23-1

cdr3_aa: SASHQGEEQF
v_call: TRBV20-1

cdr3_aa: ASFGTAPSNYGYT
v_call: TRBV19

cdr3_aa: ASSLQVSNTEAF
v_call: TRBV7-2

cdr3_aa: ACRPGQGMRGANVLT
v_call: TRBV27

cdr3_aa: ASSLDETQY
v_call: TRBV5-1

cdr3_aa: SVEDRQLYT
v_call: TRBV29-1

cdr3_aa: ASNRDSGTGELF
v_call: TRBV19

cdr3_aa: ASSPSGWDYGYT
v_call: TRBV18

cdr3_aa: ASSADASLVGYEQY
v_call: TRBV2

cdr3_aa: ASSVAPDPYEQY
v_call: TRBV9

cdr3_aa: ASSVGVRADNEQF
v_call: TRBV9

cdr3_aa: ASSDRYNEQF
v_call: TRBV28

cdr3_aa: ASSLEWLGGYGNEKLF
v_call: TRBV5-1

cdr3_aa: ASRVYRNTEAF
v_call: TRBV2

cdr3_aa: ARSPGNSGNTIY
v_call: TRBV7-5

cdr3_aa: ASSSRTSGRNQETQY
v_call: TRBV19

cdr3_aa: ASSAGTSGRNEQF
v_call: TRBV25-1

cdr3_aa: ASSLRSIQPQH
v_call: TRBV28

cdr3_aa: ASSPPGGDTDTQY
v_call: TRBV18

cdr3_aa: SVVLDSNQPQH
v_call: TRBV29-1

cdr3_aa: ASSQNTEAF
v_call: TRBV3-1/TRBV3-2

cdr3_aa: ASSQGTSGMGEQF
v_call: TRBV4-2

cdr3_aa: AWTLQTGEGTGELF
v_call: TRBV30

cdr3_aa: ASSLKQFTEAF
v_call: TRBV27

cdr3_aa: ATSDRTADNYGYT
v_call: TRBV24-1

cdr3_aa: SVEEGLAGVYNEQF
v_call: TRBV29-1

cdr3_aa: ASSWDRGQTLAKNIQY
v_call: TRBV6-2/TRBV6-3

cdr3_aa: ASSDTGNEQF
v_call: TRBV6-2/TRBV6-3

cdr3_aa: ASSREDSRSGNTIY
v_call: TRBV4-3

cdr3_aa: ASSLATGTRASGYT
v_call: TRBV11-3

cdr3_aa: ASSFKGNYGYT
v_call: TRBV5-6

cdr3_aa: ASSLSQGAVAF
v_call: TRBV28

cdr3_aa: SVGGGQGSYEQY
v_call: TRBV29-1

cdr3_aa: ASALEHDRNQPQH
v_call: TRBV19

cdr3_aa: ASSLEGTQY
v_call: TRBV5-1

cdr3_aa: ASSYLGELF
v_call: TRBV6-2/TRBV6-3

cdr3_aa: ASSIQDRGPQPQH
v_call: TRBV19

cdr3_aa: ASSYQGAGQPQH
v_call: TRBV6-6

cdr3_aa: ASSGEQDWEKF
v_call: TRBV9

cdr3_aa: ASSAAGDFYNEQF
v_call: TRBV5-1

cdr3_aa: ARSLWTLAKNIQY
v_call: TRBV5-3

cdr3_aa: AISDQGQETQY
v_call: TRBV10-3

cdr3_aa: ASSLGSGLQETQY
v_call: TRBV11-2